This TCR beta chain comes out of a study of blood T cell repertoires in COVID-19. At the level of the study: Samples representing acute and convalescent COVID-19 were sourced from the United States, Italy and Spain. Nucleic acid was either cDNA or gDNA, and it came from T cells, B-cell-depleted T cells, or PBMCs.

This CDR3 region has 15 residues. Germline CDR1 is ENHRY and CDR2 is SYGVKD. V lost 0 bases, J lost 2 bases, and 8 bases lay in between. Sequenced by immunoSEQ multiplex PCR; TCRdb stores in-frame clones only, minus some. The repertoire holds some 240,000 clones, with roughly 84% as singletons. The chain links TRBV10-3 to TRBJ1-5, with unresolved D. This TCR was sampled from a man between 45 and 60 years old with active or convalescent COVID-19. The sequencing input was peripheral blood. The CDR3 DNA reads TGTGCCATCAGTGAGTCGATTCCGGGCAATCAGCCCCAGCATTTT. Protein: CAISESIPGNQPQHF.